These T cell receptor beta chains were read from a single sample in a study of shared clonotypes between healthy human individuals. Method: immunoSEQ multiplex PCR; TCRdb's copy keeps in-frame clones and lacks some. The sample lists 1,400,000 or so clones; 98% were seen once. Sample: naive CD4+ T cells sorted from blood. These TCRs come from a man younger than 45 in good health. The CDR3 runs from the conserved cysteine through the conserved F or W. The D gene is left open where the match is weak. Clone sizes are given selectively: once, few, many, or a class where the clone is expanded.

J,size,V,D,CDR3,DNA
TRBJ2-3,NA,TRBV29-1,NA,CSVEERIGAMKRFRLRYF,TGCAGCGTTGAAGAGCGGATCGGGGCGATGAAGCGGTTCCGGCTTCGGTATTTT
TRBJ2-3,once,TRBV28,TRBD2,CASRSLPAGAGTDTQYF,TGTGCCAGCAGATCCCTCCCTGCGGGAGCGGGCACAGATACGCAGTATTTT
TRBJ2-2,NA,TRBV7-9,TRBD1,CASSSQGVEGATGELFF,TGTGCCAGCAGCTCGCAAGGGGTTGAGGGGGCCACCGGGGAGCTGTTTTTT
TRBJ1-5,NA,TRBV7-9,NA,CASSLGGTQPQHF,TGTGCCAGCAGCTTAGGAGGGACTCAGCCCCAGCATTTT
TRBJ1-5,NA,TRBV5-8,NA,CASSFPSNSNQPQHF,TGTGCCAGCAGCTTCCCGAGCAATAGCAATCAGCCCCAGCATTTT
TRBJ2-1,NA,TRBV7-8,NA,CASSSPSGNEQFF,TGTGCCAGCAGCTCCCCGAGCGGCAATGAGCAGTTCTTC
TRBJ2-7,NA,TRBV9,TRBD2,CASSVGLAGYEQYF,TGTGCCAGCAGCGTAGGACTAGCGGGATATGAGCAGTACTTC
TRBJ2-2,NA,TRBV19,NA,CASRRPSGELFF,TGTGCCAGTAGGCGACCGTCCGGGGAGCTGTTTTTT
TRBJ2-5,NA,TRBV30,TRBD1,CAWSPGQGGGETQYF,TGTGCCTGGAGCCCCGGACAGGGTGGCGGTGAGACCCAGTACTTC
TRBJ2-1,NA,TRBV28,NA,CASLTYNEQFF,TGTGCCAGCTTAACGTACAATGAGCAGTTCTTC
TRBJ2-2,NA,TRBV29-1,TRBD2,CSVESPGTSGRAGVGELFF,TGCAGCGTTGAATCTCCCGGGACTAGCGGGAGGGCCGGAGTCGGGGAGCTGTTTTTT
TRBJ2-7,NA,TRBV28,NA,CASSLLDEQYF,TGTGCCAGCAGTTTATTGGACGAGCAGTACTTC
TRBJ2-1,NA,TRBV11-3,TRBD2,CASSQTSGRVNEQFF,TGTGCCAGCAGCCAGACTAGCGGGAGGGTCAATGAGCAGTTCTTC
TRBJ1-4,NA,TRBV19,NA,CASSIVQGLNEKLFF,TGTGCCAGTAGTATTGTACAGGGACTTAATGAAAAACTGTTTTTT
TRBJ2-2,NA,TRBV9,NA,CASSVGSTGELFF,TGTGCCAGCAGCGTAGGGAGTACCGGGGAGCTGTTTTTT
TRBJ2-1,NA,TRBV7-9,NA,CASSLDGMAYNEQFF,TGTGCCAGCAGCTTAGACGGGATGGCCTACAATGAGCAGTTCTTC
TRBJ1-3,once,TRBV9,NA,CASSGGTLGNTIYF,TGTGCCAGCAGCGGAGGGACCCTTGGAAACACCATATATTTT
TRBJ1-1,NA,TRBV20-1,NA,CSASKPPPWF,TGCAGTGCTTCAAAACCCCCCCCCTGGTTT
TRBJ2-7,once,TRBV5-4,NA,CASSERLGGTYEQYF,TGTGCCAGCAGCGAAAGACTAGGGGGGACGTACGAGCAGTACTTC
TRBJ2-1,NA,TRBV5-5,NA,CASSFISDEQFF,TGTGCCAGCAGCTTCATCAGCGATGAGCAGTTCTTC
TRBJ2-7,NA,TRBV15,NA,CATSRATGEQYF,TGTGCCACCAGCAGAGCGACGGGCGAGCAGTACTTC
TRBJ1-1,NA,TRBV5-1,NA,CASSLTGTASEAFF,TGCGCCAGCAGCTTGACCGGGACCGCTTCTGAAGCTTTCTTT
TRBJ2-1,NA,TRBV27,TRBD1,CASSLPPRQGAYEQFF,TGTGCCAGCAGTTTACCGCCACGACAGGGGGCGTATGAGCAGTTCTTC
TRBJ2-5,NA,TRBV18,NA,CASSPGLEETQYF,TGTGCCAGCTCCCCTGGACTGGAAGAGACCCAGTACTTC
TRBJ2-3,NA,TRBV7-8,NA,CASSLGRTDTQYF,TGTGCCAGCAGCTTAGGACGTACAGATACGCAGTATTTT
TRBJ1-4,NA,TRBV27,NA,CASSPLGTGEKLFF,TGTGCCAGCAGCCCATTGGGGACTGGTGAAAAACTGTTTTTT
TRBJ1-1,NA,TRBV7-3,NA,CASSRGADGSTEAFF,TGTGCCAGCAGCCGAGGGGCGGATGGGAGCACTGAAGCTTTCTTT
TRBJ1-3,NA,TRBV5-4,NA,CASSFYSGNTIYF,TGTGCCAGCAGCTTTTACTCTGGAAACACCATATATTTT
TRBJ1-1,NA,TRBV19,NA,CASRNRVRRTEAFF,TGTGCCAGTAGGAACAGGGTACGCCGCACTGAAGCTTTCTTT
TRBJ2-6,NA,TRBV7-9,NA,CASSFTGSGANVLTF,TGTGCCAGCAGCTTTACAGGATCTGGGGCCAACGTCCTGACTTTC
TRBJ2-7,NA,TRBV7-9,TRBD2,CASSPRTSGRGTYEQYF,TGTGCCAGCAGCCCCCGGACTAGCGGGAGAGGGACCTACGAGCAGTACTTC
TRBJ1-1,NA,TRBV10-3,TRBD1,CATGQYSMNTEAFF,TGTGCCACGGGACAGTACTCAATGAACACTGAAGCTTTCTTT
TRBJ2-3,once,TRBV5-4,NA,CASSLGGRRQEDTQYF,TGTGCCAGCAGCTTAGGTGGGAGGCGCCAAGAAGATACGCAGTATTTT
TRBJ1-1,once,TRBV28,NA,CAILDSFLNTEAFF,TGTGCCATTCTGGACAGTTTTCTGAACACTGAAGCTTTCTTT
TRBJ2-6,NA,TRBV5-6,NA,CASSLRGSGSGANVLTF,TGTGCCAGCAGCTTGCGGGGTTCCGGATCTGGGGCCAACGTCCTGACTTTC
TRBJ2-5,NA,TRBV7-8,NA,CASSPARIFSQYF,TGTGCCAGCAGCCCAGCCCGAATTTTTTCCCAGTACTTC
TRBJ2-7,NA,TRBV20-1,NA,CSALASYEQYF,TGCAGTGCCTTAGCTTCCTACGAGCAGTACTTC
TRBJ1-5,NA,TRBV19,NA,CASTARVSNQPQHF,TGTGCCAGTACCGCACGGGTAAGCAATCAGCCCCAGCATTTT
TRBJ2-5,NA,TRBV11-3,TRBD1,CASSTGQQETQYF,TGTGCCAGCAGTACGGGACAGCAAGAGACCCAGTACTTC
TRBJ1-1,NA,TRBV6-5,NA,CASSYGAGMNTEAFF,TGTGCCAGCAGTTACGGGGCGGGAATGAACACTGAAGCTTTCTTT
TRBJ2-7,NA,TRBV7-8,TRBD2,CASSLMGGRAAYEQYF,TGTGCCAGCAGCTTAATGGGCGGGAGGGCGGCCTACGAGCAGTACTTC
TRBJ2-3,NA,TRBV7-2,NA,CASSLRVMTDTQYF,TGTGCCAGCAGCTTACGTGTTATGACAGATACGCAGTATTTT
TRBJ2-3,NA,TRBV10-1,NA,CASSQGGNTDTQYF,TGCGCCAGCAGTCAGGGCGGAAATACAGATACGCAGTATTTT
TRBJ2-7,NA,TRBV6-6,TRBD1,CASRPGTGAYEQYF,TGTGCCAGCAGACCCGGGACAGGGGCCTACGAGCAGTACTTC
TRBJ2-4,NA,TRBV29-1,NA,CSADRQNIQYF,TGCAGCGCTGACCGACAAAACATTCAGTACTTC
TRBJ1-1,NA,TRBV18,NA,CASSPAPITGTEAFF,TGTGCCAGCTCACCAGCCCCCATTACGGGAACTGAAGCTTTCTTT
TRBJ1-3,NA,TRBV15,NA,CATSRGGTGGNTIYF,TGTGCCACCAGCAGGGGTGGAACGGGGGGAAACACCATATATTTT
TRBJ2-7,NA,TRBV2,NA,CASSDMTPDEQYF,TGTGCCAGCAGCGACATGACACCGGACGAGCAGTACTTC
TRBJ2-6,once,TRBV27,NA,CATRRGGTGANVLTF,TGTGCCACCAGACGCGGGGGCACTGGGGCCAACGTCCTGACTTTC
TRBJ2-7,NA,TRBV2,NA,CASNRDAGTYEQYF,TGTGCCAGCAACCGGGACGCCGGAACCTACGAGCAGTACTTC